The source of this T cell receptor (beta chain) is a study of blood T cells in healthy people across ages. With respect to this clonotype: What it binds is not known.

CDR1 SGHKS and CDR2 YYEKEE come from the germline V gene (reference sequence). This CDR3 region has 16 residues. V was clipped by 1 base and J by 4 bases, with 16 bases between them. Study-level findings and limits: Total diversity from one million sequenced T cells was likely underestimated.

For the second PCR, which ran for about 6 to 11 cycles, a sample-barcoded 5' primer and a J-beta primer mix were used. TCRdb recomputed calls from the 5' RACE reads with MiXCR, one row per CDR3 protein. This table has 2 million or so distinct CDR3 sequences, roughly 52% appearing once. The receptor was derived from a woman between 35 and 50 years old in good health. The rearrangement links TRBV5-5 to TRBJ2-3, with D maybe TRBD2 (6 bases). Material for sequencing was blood. The CDR3 sequence is CASSLHLRDPPDTQYF. CDR3 nucleotides: TGTGCCAGCAGCTTGCATCTGCGGGACCCGCCAGATACGCAGTATTTT. Full variable domain (missing parts from reference TRBV5-5 and TRBJ2-3): DAGVTQSPTHLIKTRGQQVTLRCSPISGHKSVSWYQQVLGQGPQFIFQYYEKEERGRGNFPDRFSARQFPNYSSELNVNALLLGDSALYLCASSLHLRDPPDTQYFGPGTRLTVL.